These T cell receptor beta chains were read from a single sample in a study of T-cell reconstitution after alpha-beta-depleted transplantation in children. A single record per CDR3 protein comes from TCRdb applying MiXCR to the PCR reads. In the table there are about 200,000 distinct CDR3 sequences, approximately 6.3% of which are singletons. The sequencing here drew on PBMCs, taken before TCRalphabeta/CD19-depleted stem cell transplant. Source of these receptors: a boy younger than 10 with acute lymphoblastic leukemia, due to receive a stem cell transplant. The CDR3 runs from the conserved cysteine through the conserved F or W. The order of the fields is J gene, V gene, CDR3 protein.

>TRBJ2-4|TRBV7-2
CASSPGNIQYF
>TRBJ2-7|TRBV29-1
CSVEDPSTRSSGRYEQYF
>TRBJ2-7|TRBV7-6
CASSLGTGGAYEQYF
>TRBJ2-2|TRBV5-4
CASSLGGSVDTGELFF
>TRBJ2-2|TRBV7-2
CASSFTGGAGELFF
>TRBJ1-1|TRBV13
CASSPGGVETEAFF
>TRBJ2-1|TRBV3-1
CASSQDPFAGGVYNEQFF
>TRBJ2-5|TRBV12-3/TRBV12-4
CASSSSGTRGTQYF
>TRBJ2-7|TRBV6-1
CASSEEGTSSRGQYF
>TRBJ1-3|TRBV7-2
CASSSQTFSGNTIYF
>TRBJ2-7|TRBV15
CATSTSGKYEQYF
>TRBJ2-7|TRBV30
CACGTREQYF
>TRBJ2-5|TRBV7-3
CASSAGQGETQYF
>TRBJ2-2|TRBV12-3/TRBV12-4
CASSGNTGELFF
>TRBJ2-1|TRBV20-1
CSASSRTSGRGIYNEQFF